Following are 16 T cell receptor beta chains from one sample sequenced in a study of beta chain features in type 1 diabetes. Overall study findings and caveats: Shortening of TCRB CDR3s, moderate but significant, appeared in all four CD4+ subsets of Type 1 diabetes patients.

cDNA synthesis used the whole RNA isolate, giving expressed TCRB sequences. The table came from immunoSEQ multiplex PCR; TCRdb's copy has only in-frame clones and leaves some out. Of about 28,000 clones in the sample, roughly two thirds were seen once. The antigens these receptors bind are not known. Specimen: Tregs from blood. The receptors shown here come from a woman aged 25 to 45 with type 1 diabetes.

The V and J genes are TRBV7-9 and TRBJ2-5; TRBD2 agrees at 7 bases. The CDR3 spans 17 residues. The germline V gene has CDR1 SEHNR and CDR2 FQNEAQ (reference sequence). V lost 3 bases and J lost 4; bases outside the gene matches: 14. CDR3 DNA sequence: TGTGCCAGCAGCTTCCTCCTAGCGGATGGGTACGGAGAGACCCAGTACTTC. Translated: CASSFLLADGYGETQYF.

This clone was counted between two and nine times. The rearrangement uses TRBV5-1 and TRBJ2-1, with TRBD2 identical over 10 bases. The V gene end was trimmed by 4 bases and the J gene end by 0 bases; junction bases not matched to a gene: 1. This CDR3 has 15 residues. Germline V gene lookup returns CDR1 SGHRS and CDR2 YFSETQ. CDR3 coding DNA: TGCGCCAGCAGCGCTAGCGGGAGCTCCTACAATGAGCAGTTCTTC. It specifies CASSASGSSYNEQFF.

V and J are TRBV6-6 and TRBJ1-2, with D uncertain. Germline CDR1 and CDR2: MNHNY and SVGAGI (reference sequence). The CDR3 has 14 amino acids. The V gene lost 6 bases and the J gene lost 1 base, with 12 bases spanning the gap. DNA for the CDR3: TGTGCCAGCAGCCAAACCGGGGTTAACTATGGCTACACCTTC. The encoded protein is CASSQTGVNYGYTF.

The DNA of the CDR3 is TGTGCCAGCAGTTTGCCGGGGTTAGGGAATCAGCCCCAGCATTTT. Protein product: CASSLPGLGNQPQHF. V usage is TRBV28 and J usage is TRBJ1-5; D unclear. CDR3 length: 15 residues. CDR1 and CDR2 from the germline V gene are MDHEN and SYDVKM. The V end was cut by 3 bases, the J end by 4 bases, with 13 bases between.

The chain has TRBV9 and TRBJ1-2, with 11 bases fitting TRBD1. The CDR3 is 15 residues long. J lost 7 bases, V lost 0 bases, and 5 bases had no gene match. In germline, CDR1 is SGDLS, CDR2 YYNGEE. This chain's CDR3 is CASSVEGQGAGGYTF. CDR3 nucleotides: TGTGCCAGCAGCGTAGAAGGACAGGGGGCGGGTGGCTACACCTTC.

Here the CDR3 reads CASSEAYRVPQHF. In DNA form, the CDR3 reads TGTGCCAGCAGTGAAGCGTACAGGGTCCCCCAGCATTTT. V gene TRBV6-1 combines with J gene TRBJ1-5; tentatively, D is TRBD1 (6 bases). The CDR3 spans 13 residues. The ends were cut back, 0 bases at V and 10 bases at J, with 10 bases in the middle. Germline assignment: CDR1 MNHNS and CDR2 SASEGT.

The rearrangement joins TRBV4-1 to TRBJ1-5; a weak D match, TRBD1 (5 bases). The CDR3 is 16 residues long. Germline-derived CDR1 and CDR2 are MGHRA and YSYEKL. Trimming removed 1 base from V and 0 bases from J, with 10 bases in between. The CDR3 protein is CASSQVPGGSNQPQHF. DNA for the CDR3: TGCGCCAGCAGCCAAGTTCCGGGGGGTAGCAATCAGCCCCAGCATTTT.

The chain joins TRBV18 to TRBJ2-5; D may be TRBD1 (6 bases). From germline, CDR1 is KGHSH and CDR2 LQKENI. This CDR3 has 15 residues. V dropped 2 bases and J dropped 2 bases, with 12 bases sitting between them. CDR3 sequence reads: CASSPFVGTQETQYF. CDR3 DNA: TGTGCCAGCTCACCATTTGTGGGGACACAAGAGACCCAGTACTTC.

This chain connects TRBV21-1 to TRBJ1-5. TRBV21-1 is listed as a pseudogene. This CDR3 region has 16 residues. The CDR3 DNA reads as TGTGCCAGCAGCAGACTTCCGGGGAATGGCAATCAGCCCCAGCATTTT. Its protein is CASSRLPGNGNQPQHF.

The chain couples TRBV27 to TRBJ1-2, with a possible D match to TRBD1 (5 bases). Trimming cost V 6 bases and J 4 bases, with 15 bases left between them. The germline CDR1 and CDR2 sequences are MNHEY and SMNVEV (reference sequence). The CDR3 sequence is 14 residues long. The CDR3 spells CASSLRLTGYGYTF. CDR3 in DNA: TGTGCCAGCAGCTTAAGGTTAACAGGCTATGGCTACACCTTC.

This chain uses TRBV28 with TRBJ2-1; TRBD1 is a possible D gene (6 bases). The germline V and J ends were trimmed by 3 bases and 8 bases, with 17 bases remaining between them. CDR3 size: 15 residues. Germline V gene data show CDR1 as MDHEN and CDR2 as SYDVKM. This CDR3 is CASSFLAGERDEQFF. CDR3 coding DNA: TGTGCCAGCAGTTTCTTGGCAGGGGAAAGGGATGAGCAGTTCTTC.

The CDR3 nucleotides read TGTGCCAGCAGCGCCCGGGACAAAGACAATGAGCAGTTCTTC. It encodes CASSARDKDNEQFF. This chain joins TRBV5-4 and TRBJ2-1; possible D gene TRBD1, 6 bases. V gave up 4 bases and J gave up 5 bases, with 13 bases separating them. The CDR3 contains 14 residues. Germline V lookup: CDR1 SGHNT, CDR2 YYREEE (reference sequence).

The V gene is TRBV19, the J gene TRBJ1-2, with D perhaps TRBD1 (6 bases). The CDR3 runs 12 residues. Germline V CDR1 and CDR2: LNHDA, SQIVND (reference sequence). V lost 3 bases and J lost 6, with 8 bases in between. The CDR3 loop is CASSITGNGYTF. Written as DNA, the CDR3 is TGTGCCAGTAGTATCACAGGGAATGGCTACACCTTC.

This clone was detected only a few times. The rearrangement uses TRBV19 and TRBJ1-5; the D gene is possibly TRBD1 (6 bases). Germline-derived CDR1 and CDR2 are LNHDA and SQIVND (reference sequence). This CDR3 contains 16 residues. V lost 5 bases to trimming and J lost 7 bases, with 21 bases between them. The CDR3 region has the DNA TGTGCCAGTAGTCCAAACACAGGGTTTCTGAACCAGCCCCAGCATTTT. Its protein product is CASSPNTGFLNQPQHF.

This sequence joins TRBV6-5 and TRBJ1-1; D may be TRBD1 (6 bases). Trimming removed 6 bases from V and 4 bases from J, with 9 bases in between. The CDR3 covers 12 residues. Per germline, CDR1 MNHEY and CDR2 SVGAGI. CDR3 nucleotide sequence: TGTGCCAGCAGGGGACAATTCACTGAAGCTTTCTTT. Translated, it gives CASRGQFTEAFF.

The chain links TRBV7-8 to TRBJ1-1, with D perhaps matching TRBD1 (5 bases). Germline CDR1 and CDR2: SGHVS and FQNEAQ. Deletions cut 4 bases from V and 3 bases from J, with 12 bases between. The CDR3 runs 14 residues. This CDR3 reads CASSSQGRDTEAFF. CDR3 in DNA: TGTGCCAGCAGCTCTCAGGGTAGAGACACTGAAGCTTTCTTT.